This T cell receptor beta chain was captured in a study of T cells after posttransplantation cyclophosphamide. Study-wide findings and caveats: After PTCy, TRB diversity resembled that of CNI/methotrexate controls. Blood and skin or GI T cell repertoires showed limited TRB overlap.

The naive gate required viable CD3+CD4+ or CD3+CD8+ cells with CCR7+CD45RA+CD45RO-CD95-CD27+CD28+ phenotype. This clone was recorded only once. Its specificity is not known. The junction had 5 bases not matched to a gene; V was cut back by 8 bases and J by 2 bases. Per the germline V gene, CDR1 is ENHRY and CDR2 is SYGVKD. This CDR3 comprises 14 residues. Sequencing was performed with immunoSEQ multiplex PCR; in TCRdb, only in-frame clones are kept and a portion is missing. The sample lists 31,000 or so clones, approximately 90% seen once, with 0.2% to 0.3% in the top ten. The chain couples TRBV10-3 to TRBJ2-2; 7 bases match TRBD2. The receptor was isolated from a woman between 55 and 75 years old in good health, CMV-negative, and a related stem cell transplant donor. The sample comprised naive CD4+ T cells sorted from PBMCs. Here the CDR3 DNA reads TGTGCCATCGCGGCTAGCGGTAACACCGGGGAGCTGTTTTTT. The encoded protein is CAIAASGNTGELFF.